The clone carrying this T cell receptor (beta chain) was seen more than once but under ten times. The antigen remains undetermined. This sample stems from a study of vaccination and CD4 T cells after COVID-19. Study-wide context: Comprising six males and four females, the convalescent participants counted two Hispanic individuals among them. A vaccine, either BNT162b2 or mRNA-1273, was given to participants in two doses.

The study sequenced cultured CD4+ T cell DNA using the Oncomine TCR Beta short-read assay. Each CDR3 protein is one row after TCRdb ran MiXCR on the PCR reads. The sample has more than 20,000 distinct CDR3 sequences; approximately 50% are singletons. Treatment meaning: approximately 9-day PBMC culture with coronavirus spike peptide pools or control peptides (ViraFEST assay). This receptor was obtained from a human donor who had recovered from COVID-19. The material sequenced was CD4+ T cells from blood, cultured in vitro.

CDR3 coding DNA: TGCTCCGTCCATAGCGGCACAGATACGCAGTATTTT. Protein product: CSVHSGTDTQYF. The V call is TRBV20-1, the J call TRBJ2-3; D might be TRBD2 (5 bases). The CDR3 has 12 residues. Germline lookup yields CDR1 DFQATT and CDR2 SNEGSKA (reference sequence).